The subject of this entry is one T cell receptor beta chain. The antigen is undetermined. The sample originates from a study of T cell repertoires in cytomegalovirus infection. For the study at large: Used in the study were CMV epitopes, some recently identified and HLA-C-restricted, others well-studied and HLA-B-restricted. Public TCR beta signatures were indicative of both CMV infection and a matching HLA type.

Broader study findings: Within the response measured ex vivo, HLA-C-restricted CMV-specific TCR beta clonotypes were dominant. CMV carriers having the relevant HLA were flagged by cumulative public TCR beta family frequency.

TCRdb independently ran MiXCR on the reads; one entry per CDR3 protein. The sample contains over 250,000 distinct CDR3 sequences, 20% to 25% of which appear only once. This CDR3 spans 14 amino acids. V was cut by 4 bases and J by 5 bases, with 12 bases left in between. Per germline, CDR1 SGHVS and CDR2 FNYEAQ. The chain has TRBV7-6 and TRBJ2-1; a weak D match, TRBD1 (6 bases). The sample consisted of cultured PBMCs, taken from culture after CMV antigen stimulation. The clonotype was recovered from a human donor in good health (CMV status not recorded). Some clones in this sample may be carry-over from other donors' samples. The CDR3, as DNA: TGTGCCAGCAGCTCCGGACAGTCAAACAATGAGCAGTTCTTC. It yields the protein CASSSGQSNNEQFF.